This T cell receptor beta chain was documented in a study of T-cell reconstitution after alpha-beta-depleted transplantation in children. General study findings and limits: T-cell counts and diversity were attributed mostly to newly produced T cells one year after transplant.

This clonotype was seen a few times. What it binds is unknown. Preparation of the TCRbeta library used unique molecular identifiers. MiXCR was run by TCRdb on the PCR reads, yielding one entry per CDR3 protein. The sample records about 300,000 distinct CDR3 sequences, just over 7.5% being singletons. V lost 4 bases and J 6 bases, leaving 16 bases between the germline ends. Germline V gene data show CDR1 as SGHDT and CDR2 as YYEEEE. CDR3 length equals 14 residues. This TCR was recovered from a female patient aged 2 to 10 who had a stem cell transplant for Fanconi anemia, so the T cells may come from the graft donor. The sequenced sample was peripheral blood, obtained 360 days after TCRalphabeta/CD19-depleted stem cell transplant. This chain joins TRBV5-6 and TRBJ1-1; no firm D call. The CDR3 region is CASSPSPKFAEAFF. CDR3 DNA: TGTGCCAGCAGCCCGAGCCCCAAGTTCGCTGAAGCTTTCTTT.